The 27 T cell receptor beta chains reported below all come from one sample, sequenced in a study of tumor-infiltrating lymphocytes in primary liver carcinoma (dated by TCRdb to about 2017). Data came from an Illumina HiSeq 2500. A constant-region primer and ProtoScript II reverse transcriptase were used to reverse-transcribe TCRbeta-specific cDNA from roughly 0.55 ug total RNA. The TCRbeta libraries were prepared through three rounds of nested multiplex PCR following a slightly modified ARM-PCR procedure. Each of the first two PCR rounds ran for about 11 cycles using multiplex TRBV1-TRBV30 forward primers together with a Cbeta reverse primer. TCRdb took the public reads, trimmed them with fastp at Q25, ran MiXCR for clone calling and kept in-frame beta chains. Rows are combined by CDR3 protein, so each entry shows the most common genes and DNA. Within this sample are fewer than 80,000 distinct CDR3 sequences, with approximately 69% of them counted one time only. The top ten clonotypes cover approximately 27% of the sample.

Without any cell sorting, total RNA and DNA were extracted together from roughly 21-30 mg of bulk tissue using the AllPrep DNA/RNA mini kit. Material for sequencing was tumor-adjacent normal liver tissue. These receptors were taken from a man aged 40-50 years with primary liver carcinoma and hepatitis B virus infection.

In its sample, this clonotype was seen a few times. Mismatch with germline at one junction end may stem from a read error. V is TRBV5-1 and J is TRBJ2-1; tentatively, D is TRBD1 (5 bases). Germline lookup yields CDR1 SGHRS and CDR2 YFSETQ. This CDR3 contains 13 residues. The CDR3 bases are TGCGCCAGCACCGAGACAGCCCACAATGAGCAGATCTTC. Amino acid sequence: CASTETAHNEQIF.

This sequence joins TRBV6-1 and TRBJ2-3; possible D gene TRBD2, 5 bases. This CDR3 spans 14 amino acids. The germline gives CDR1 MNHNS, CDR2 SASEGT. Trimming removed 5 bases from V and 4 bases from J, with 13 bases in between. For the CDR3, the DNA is TGTGCCAGCAGTTTACGCCTCGGGGCAGATACGCAGTATTTT. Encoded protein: CASSLRLGADTQYF.

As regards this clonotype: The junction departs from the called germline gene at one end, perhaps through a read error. DNA of the CDR3: TGTGCCAGCAACCAAGGGGAGGGGTCGGGACAGCTTACCAATCAGTCCCAGCATTTT. Translating it yields CASNQGEGSGQLTNQSQHF. The chain has TRBV4-2 and TRBJ1-5; 7 nucleotides match TRBD1. Germline V CDR1 and CDR2: LGHNA, YNFKEQ. CDR3 length: 19 residues.

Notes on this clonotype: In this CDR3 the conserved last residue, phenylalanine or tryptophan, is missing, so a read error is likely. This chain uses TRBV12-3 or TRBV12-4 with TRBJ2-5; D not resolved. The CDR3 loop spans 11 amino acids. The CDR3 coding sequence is TGTGTCAGCAGTTCCGGAGAGACCCAGTACTAC. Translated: CVSSSGETQYY.

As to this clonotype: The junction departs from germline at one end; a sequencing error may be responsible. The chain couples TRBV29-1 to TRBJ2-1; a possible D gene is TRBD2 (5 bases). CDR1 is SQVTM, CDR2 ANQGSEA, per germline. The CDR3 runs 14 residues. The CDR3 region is CSVRQRSSYNEQFF. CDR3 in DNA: TGTAGCGTTCGGCAGAGGAGCTCCTACAATGAGCAGTTCTTC.

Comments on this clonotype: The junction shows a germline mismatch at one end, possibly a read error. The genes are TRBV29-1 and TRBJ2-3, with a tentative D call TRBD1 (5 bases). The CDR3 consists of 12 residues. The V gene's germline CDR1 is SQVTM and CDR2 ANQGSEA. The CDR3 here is CSVGQGADMQYF. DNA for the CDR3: TGCAGCGTTGGGCAGGGTGCGGATATGCAGTATTTT.

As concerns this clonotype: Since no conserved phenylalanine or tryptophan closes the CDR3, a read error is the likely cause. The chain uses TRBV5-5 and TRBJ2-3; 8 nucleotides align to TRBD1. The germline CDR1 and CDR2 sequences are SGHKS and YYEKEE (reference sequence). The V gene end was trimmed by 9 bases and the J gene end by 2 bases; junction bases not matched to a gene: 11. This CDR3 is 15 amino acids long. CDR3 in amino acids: CANRGTGTYTDTQYS. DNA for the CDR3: TGTGCCAACAGGGGGACCGGCACCTACACAGATACGCAGTATTCT.

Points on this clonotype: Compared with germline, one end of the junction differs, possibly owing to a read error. The CDR3 region is CSSSPGIGANTGELFF. In nucleotides, the CDR3 is TGTTCCAGCAGCCCGGGGATCGGGGCGAACACCGGGGAGCTGTTTTTT. The chain has TRBV11-1 and TRBJ2-2; D possibly corresponds to TRBD2 (5 bases). This CDR3 is built from 16 residues. Germline-derived CDR1 and CDR2 are SGHAT and FQDESV (reference sequence). Together with reference TRBV11-1 and TRBJ2-2, the CDR3 gives the full variable domain: EAEVAQSPRYKITEKSQAVAFWCDPISGHATLYWYRQILGQGPELLVQFQDESVVDDSQLPKDRFSAERLKGVDSTLKIQPAELGDSAMYLCSSSPGIGANTGELFFGEGSRLTVL.

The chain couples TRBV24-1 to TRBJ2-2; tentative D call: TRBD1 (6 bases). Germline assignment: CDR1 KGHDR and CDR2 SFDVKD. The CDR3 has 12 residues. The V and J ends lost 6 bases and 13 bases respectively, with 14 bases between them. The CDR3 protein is CATSRGTEGLFF. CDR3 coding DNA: TGTGCCACCAGTAGGGGGACCGAGGGGCTGTTTTTT.

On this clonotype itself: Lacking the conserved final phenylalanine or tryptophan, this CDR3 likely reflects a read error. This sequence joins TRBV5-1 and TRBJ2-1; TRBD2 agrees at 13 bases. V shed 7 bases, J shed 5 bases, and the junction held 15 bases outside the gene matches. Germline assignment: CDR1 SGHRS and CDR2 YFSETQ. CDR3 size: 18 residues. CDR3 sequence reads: CASGSTGLAGAVNNEQFI. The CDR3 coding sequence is TGCGCCAGCGGCTCTACCGGACTAGCGGGAGCGGTGAACAATGAGCAGTTCATC.

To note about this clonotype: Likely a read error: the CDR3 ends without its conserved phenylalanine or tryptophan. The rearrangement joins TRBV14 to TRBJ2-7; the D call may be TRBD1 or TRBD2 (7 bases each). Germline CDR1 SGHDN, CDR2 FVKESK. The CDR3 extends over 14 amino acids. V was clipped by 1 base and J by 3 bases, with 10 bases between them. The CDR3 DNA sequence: TGTGCCAGCAGCCAAGCAGGGGGGGGCTACGAGCAGTACTTG. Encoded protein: CASSQAGGGYEQYL.

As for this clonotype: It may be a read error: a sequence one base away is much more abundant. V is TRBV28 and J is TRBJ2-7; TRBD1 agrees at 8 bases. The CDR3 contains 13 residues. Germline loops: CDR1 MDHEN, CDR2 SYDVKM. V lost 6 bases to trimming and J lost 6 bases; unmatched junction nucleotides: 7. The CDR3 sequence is CASRPGTGVEQYF. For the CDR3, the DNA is TGTGCCAGCAGGCCCGGGACAGGCGTCGAGCAGTACTTC.

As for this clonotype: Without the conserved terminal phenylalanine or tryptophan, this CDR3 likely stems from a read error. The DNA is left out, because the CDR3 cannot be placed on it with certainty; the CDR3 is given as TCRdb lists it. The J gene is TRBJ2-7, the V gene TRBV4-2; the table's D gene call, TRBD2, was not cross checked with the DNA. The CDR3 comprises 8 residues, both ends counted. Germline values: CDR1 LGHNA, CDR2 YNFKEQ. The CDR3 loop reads CASSQEIA.

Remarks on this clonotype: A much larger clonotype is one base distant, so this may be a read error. This CDR3 reads CASSDWTDTQYF. CDR3 in DNA: TGTGCCAGCAGTGATTGGACAGATACGCAGTATTTT. The chain uses TRBV6-1 and TRBJ2-3; D is ambiguous. CDR1 and CDR2 (germline): MNHNS, SASEGT. The CDR3 has 12 residues. Trimming cost V 3 bases and J 3 bases, with 4 bases left between them.

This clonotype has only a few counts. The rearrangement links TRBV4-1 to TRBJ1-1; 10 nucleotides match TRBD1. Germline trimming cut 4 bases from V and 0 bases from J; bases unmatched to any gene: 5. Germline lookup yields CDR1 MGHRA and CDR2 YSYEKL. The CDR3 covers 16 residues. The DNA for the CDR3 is TGCGCCAGCAGCCTCGGGACAGGGGCCCTGAACACTGAAGCTTTCTTT. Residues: CASSLGTGALNTEAFF.

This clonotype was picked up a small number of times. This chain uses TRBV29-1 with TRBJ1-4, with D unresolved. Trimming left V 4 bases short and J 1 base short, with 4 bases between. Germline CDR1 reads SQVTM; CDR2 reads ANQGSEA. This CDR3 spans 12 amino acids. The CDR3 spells CSVGRTNEKLFF. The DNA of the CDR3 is TGCAGCGTTGGCCGAACTAATGAAAAACTGTTTTTT.

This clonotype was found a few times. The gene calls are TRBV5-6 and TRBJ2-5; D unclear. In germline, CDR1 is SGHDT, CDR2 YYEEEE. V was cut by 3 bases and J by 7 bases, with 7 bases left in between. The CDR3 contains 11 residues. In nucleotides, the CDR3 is TGTGCCAGCAGCTCGGATGGGACCCAGTACTTC. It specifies CASSSDGTQYF.

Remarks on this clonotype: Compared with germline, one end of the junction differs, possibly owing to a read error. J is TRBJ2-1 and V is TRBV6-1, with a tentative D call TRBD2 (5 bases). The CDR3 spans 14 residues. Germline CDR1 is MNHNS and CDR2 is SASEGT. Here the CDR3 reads CASGEPRLNNEQFF. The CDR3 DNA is TGTGCCAGCGGTGAACCGAGACTAAACAATGAGCAGTTCTTC.

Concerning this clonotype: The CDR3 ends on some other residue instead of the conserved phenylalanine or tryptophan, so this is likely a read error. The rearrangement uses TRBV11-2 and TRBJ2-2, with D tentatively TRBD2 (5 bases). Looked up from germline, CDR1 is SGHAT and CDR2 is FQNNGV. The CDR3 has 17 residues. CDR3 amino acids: CASSLDMILADTGKLFC. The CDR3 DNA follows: TGTGCCAGCAGCTTAGATATGATTCTAGCAGACACCGGGAAGCTGTTTTGT.

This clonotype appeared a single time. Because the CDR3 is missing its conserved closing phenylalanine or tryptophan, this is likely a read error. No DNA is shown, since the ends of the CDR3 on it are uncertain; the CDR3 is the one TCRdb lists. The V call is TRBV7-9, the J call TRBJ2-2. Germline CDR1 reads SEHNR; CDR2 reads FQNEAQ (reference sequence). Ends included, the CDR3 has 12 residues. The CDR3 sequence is CASSYFAGELVL.

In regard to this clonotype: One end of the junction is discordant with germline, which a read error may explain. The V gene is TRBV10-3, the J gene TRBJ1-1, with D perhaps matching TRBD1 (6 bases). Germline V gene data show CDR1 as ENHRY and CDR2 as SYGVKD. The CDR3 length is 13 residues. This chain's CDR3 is CAIKAGEITKAFF. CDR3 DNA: TGTGCCATCAAGGCAGGGGAGATCACTAAAGCTTTCTTT.

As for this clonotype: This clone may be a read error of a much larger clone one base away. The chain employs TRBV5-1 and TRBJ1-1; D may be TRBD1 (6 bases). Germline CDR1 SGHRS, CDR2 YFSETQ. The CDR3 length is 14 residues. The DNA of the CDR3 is TGCGCCAGCAGCGTAGGGGGGCAATCGGCTGAAGCTCTCTTT. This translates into CASSVGGQSAEALF.

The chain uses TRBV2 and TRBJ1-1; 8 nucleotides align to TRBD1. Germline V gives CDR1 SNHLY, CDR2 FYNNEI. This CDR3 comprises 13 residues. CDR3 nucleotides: TGTATCAGCAGTGGACAGGGTTTTCCTGAAGCTTTCTTT. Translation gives CISSGQGFPEAFF.

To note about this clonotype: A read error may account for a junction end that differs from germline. The CDR3 coding sequence is TGTGCCAGCAGTTACCGGTTGGGCAATGGGCAGTTCTTC. Its protein is CASSYRLGNGQFF. The rearrangement uses TRBV6-2 or TRBV6-3 and TRBJ2-1, with no clear D. Looked up from germline, CDR1 is MNHEY and CDR2 is SVGEGT. CDR3 length: 13 amino acids.

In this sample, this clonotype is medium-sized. The CDR3 protein is CASSLGTGRFGYTF. The CDR3 DNA reads TGTGCCAGCAGCTTGGGGACAGGGCGATTTGGCTACACCTTC. J is TRBJ1-2 and V is TRBV11-2, with 9 bases that match TRBD1. The J segment lost 7 bases and the V segment lost 3 bases, leaving 6 bases of the junction unmatched. The CDR3 extends over 14 amino acids. The germline gives CDR1 SGHAT, CDR2 FQNNGV.

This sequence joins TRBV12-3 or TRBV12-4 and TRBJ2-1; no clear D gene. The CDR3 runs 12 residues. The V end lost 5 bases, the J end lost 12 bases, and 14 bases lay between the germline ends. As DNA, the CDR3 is TGTGCCAGCAGTCCGGGTCCCCATGGGCAGTTCTTC. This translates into CASSPGPHGQFF.

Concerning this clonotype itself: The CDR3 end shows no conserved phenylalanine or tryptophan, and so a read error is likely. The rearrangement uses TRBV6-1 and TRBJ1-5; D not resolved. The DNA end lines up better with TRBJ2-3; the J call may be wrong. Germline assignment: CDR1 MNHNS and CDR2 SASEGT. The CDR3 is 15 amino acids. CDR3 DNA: TGTACCAGCAGTGAAATCTCCTATAGCAATCAGCCCCAGTATTCT. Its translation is CTSSEISYSNQPQYS.